This TCR beta chain is from a study of T cells in Graves' hyperthyroidism and ophthalmopathy. Study results and caveats: The model foresaw ophthalmopathy a median 6.5 months prior to onset.

This clonotype occurred many times. As yet, its antigen is unknown. Germline lookup yields CDR1 KGHSH and CDR2 LQKENI. Trimming stripped 6 bases from V and 7 bases from J, with 10 bases between. The CDR3 has 11 residues. These patients, aged 18 to 65, had recently diagnosed hyperthyroidism lasting under 2 months. Uncontrolled infections, other autoimmune diseases, pregnancy or lactation led to exclusion of patients. TCR beta CDR3 regions were amplified from RNA transcripts. First-round RT-PCR targeting the TCR CDR3 was performed with the HTBI primer set. TCRdb processed the multiplex PCR reads anew with MiXCR; each CDR3 protein has one entry. Of over 150,000 distinct CDR3 sequences listed, 17% are singletons.

The sequencing input was blood. The chain carries TRBV18 and TRBJ2-7; the D is unclear. This sequence originates from a woman aged 45-65 years with Graves' hyperthyroidism. In DNA, the CDR3 is TGTGCCAGCTCGCCCGATAGGGAGCAGTACTTC. It is translated as CASSPDREQYF.